This TCR beta chain was identified during a study of T-cell memory formation after mild COVID-19. TCRdb fed the 5' RACE reads into MiXCR, producing one record per CDR3 protein. The table includes hundreds of thousands of distinct CDR3 sequences, approximately 15% detected once. The CDR3 is made up of 15 amino acids. Material for sequencing was PBMCs or a T cell subset sorted from them (not recorded which). The gene calls are TRBV21-1 and TRBJ2-7; TRBD1 is the table's D call, not checked against the DNA. TRBV21-1 is a known pseudogene. The sequence was obtained from a man younger than 35 who had mild COVID-19 (a few samples of this study predate the infection). Cell type and time point are not known. CDR3 loop: CASSEVGTAFHEQYF. The CDR3 region has the DNA TGTGCCAGCAGCGAGGTCGGGACAGCGTTCCACGAGCAGTACTTC.